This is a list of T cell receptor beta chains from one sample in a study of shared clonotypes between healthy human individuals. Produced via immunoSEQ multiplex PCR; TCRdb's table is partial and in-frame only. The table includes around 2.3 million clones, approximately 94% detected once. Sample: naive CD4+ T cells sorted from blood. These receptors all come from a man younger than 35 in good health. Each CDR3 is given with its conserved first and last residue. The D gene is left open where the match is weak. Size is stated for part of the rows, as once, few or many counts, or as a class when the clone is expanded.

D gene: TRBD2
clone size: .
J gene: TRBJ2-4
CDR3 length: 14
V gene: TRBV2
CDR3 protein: CASSAGGGIDIQYF
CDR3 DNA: TGTGCCAGCAGTGCCGGCGGGGGGATTGACATTCAGTACTTC

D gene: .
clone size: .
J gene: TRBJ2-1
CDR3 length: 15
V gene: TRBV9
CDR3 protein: CASSVLDRRQEKRFF
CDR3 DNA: TGTGCCAGCAGCGTACTTGACCGACGTCAAGAAAAGCGGTTCTTC

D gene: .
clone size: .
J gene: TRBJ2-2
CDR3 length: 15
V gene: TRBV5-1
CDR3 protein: CASSLDGRGTGELFF
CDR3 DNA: TGCGCCAGCAGCTTGGATGGTAGGGGTACCGGGGAGCTGTTTTTT

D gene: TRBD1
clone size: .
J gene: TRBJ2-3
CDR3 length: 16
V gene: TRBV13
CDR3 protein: CASVLQGDVGTDTQYF
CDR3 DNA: TGTGCCAGCGTTTTACAGGGGGACGTCGGCACAGATACGCAGTATTTT

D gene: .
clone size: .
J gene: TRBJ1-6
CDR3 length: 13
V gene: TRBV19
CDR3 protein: CASSINNNSPLHF
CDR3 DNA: TGTGCCAGTAGTATAAATAATAATTCACCCCTCCACTTT

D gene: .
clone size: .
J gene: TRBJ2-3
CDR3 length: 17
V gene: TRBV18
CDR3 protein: CASSPPAGGPSTDTQYF
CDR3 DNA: TGTGCCAGCTCACCTCCCGCCGGGGGGCCTAGCACAGATACGCAGTATTTT

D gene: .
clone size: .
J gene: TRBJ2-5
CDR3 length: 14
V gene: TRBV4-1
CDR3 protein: CASSQGGLEETQYF
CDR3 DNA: TGCGCCAGCAGCCAAGGAGGGCTGGAAGAGACCCAGTACTTC

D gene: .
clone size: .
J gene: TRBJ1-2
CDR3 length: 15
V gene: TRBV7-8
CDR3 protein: CASSLGVWGDYGYTF
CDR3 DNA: TGTGCCAGCAGCTTAGGGGTCTGGGGGGACTATGGCTACACCTTC

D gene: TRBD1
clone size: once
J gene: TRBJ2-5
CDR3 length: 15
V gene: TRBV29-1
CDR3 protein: CSVEDFGTAQETQYF
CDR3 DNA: TGCAGCGTTGAAGACTTCGGGACAGCTCAAGAGACCCAGTACTTC

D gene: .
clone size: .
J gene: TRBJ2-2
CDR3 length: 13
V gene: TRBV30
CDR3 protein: CAWSRHSTGELFF
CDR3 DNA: TGTGCCTGGAGTCGACACAGCACCGGGGAGCTGTTTTTT